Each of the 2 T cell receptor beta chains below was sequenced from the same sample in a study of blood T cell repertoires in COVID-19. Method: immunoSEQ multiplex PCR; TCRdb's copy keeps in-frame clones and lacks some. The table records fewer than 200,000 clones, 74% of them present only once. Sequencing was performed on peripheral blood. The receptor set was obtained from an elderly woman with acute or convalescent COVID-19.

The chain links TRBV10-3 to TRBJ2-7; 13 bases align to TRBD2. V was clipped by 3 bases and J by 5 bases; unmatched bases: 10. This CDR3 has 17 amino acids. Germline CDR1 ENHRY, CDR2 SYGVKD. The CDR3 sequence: CAISDRILAGGPHEQYF. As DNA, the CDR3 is TGTGCCATCAGTGATCGTATACTAGCGGGAGGGCCTCACGAGCAGTACTTC.

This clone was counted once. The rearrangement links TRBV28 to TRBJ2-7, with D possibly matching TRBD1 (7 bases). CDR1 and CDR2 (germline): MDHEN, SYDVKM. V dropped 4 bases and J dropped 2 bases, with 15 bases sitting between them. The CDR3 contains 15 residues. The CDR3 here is CASSSGGTATYEQYF. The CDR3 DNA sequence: TGTGCCAGCAGTTCAGGGGGGACGGCGACCTACGAGCAGTACTTC. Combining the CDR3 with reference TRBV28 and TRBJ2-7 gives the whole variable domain DVKVTQSSRYLVKRTGEKVFLECVQDMDHENMFWYRQDPGLGLRLIYFSYDVKMKEKGDIPEGYSVSREKKERFSLILESASTNQTSMYLCASSSGGTATYEQYFGPGTRLTVT.